The 5 T cell receptor beta chains presented below share a single source sample, sequenced in a study of post-analysis software for immune sequencing data. Study-wide points: With TRBV5-6, TRBV5-1 and TRBV20-1 included, about five TRBV segments were more frequent in patients than in controls.

TCR beta cDNA libraries had unique molecular identifiers. TCRdb reprocessed the PCR reads via MiXCR and lists one record per CDR3 protein. The table records hundreds of thousands of distinct CDR3 sequences, roughly three fifths of them present only once. Antigens of these TCRs are unknown. Sequences were obtained from blood. Receptors originate from a girl aged 2 to 10 with multiple sclerosis.

CDR3 protein: CASSLTGGQGQFF. CDR3 in DNA: TGTGCCAGCAGCTTAACGGGCGGACAGGGGCAGTTCTTC. V and J are TRBV7-3 and TRBJ2-1; 8 bases match TRBD1. V was pared by 0 bases and J by 12 bases, with 4 bases of the junction left unmatched. Germline-derived CDR1 and CDR2 are SGHTA and FQGTGA. The CDR3 runs 13 residues.

This clonotype was seen only once. The gene calls are TRBV12-3 or TRBV12-4 and TRBJ2-5; D possibly matches TRBD1 or TRBD2 (5 bases each). Trimming removed 7 bases at V and 5 bases at J, with 11 bases between. The CDR3 runs 12 residues. CDR3 in DNA: TGTGCCAGCACACTATGGGGGGAGACCCAGTACTTC. Protein product: CASTLWGETQYF.

The V gene is TRBV19, the J gene TRBJ2-1, with 9 positions matching TRBD1. CDR1 is LNHDA and CDR2 is SQIVND in the germline V gene (reference sequence). The length of the CDR3 is 16 residues. Trimming removed 5 bases from V and 8 bases from J; junction bases left unmatched: 13. The CDR3 DNA is TGTGCCAGTAGTGGGATCCCGGGACAGGGTATGGATGAGCAGTTCTTC. It codes for CASSGIPGQGMDEQFF.

The chain links TRBV20-1 to TRBJ1-1, with D perhaps matching TRBD1 (5 bases). The CDR3 is 18 residues long. Germline CDR1 and CDR2: DFQATT and SNEGSKA (reference sequence). Trimming shortened V by 0 bases and J by 0 bases, and 20 bases separated the two germline ends. This CDR3 is CSARDRGRHRSMNTEAFF. For the CDR3, the DNA is TGCAGTGCTAGAGATAGGGGACGGCATCGAAGCATGAACACTGAAGCTTTCTTT.

The chain links TRBV13 to TRBJ2-3, with 8 positions matching TRBD2. The CDR3 extends over 14 amino acids. J lost 4 bases, V lost 4 bases, and 4 bases had no gene match. Germline assignment: CDR1 PRHDT and CDR2 FYEKMQ (reference sequence). Here the CDR3 DNA reads TGTGCCAGCAGCTCGGGGGGGTCCGCAGATACGCAGTATTTT. Translation gives CASSSGGSADTQYF.